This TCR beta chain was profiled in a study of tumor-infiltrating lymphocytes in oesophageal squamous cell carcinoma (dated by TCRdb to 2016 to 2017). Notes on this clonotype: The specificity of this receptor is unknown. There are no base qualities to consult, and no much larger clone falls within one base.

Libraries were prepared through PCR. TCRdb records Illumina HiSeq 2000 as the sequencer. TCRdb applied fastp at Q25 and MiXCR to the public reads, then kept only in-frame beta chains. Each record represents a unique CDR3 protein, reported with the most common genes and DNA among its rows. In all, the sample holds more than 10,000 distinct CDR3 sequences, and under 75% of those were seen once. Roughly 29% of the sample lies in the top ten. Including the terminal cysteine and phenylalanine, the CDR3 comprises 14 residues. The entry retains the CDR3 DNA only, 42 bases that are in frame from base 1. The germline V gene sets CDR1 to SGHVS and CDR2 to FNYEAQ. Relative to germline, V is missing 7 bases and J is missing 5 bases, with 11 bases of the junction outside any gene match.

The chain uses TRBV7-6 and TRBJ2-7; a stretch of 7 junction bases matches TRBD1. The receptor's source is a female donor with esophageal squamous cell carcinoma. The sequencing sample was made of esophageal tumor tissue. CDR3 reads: CASKELGGLDEQYF. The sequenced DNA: TGTGCCAGCAAGGAGCTAGGGGGCTTAGACGAGCAGTACTTC.